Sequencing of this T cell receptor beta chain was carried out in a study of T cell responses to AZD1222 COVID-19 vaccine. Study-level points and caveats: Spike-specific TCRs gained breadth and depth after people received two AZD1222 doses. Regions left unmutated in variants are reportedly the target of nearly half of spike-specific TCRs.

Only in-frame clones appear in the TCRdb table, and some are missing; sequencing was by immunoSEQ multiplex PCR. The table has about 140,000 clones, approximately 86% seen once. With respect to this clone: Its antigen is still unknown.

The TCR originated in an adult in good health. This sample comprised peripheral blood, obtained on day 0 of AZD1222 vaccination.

CDR3 amino acids: CACGVVDTEAFF. The CDR3 coding sequence is TGTGCCTGCGGAGTAGTCGACACTGAAGCTTTCTTT. This chain connects TRBV30 to TRBJ1-1; unclear D gene. This CDR3 is 12 amino acids long. The V end was cut by 6 bases, the J end by 3 bases, with 11 bases between. Germline CDR1 GTSNPN, CDR2 SVGIG (reference sequence).